The rows below give T cell receptor beta chains drawn from one sample of a study of blood T cell repertoires in COVID-19. Generated by immunoSEQ multiplex PCR, the TCRdb table keeps only in-frame clones and is missing some. The table lists 200,000 to 250,000 clones, 75% to 85% of them singletons. Sequencing was performed on peripheral blood. The receptors come from a woman aged 25 to 39 with COVID-19, enrolled during active disease. CDR3s leave out the opening cysteine and the closing phenylalanine or tryptophan. Fields, in order: J gene, D gene, V gene, CDR3 protein. D genes are given only for firm matches.

J gene: TRBJ2-7; D gene: -; V gene: TRBV15; CDR3 protein: ATSRDSRGSYEQY
J gene: TRBJ2-1; D gene: TRBD2; V gene: TRBV9; CDR3 protein: ASSVARSGGGNEQF
J gene: TRBJ2-5; D gene: -; V gene: TRBV9; CDR3 protein: ASSETLRQGGEETQY
J gene: TRBJ1-2; D gene: -; V gene: TRBV7-3; CDR3 protein: ASSLISKNNGYT
J gene: TRBJ2-3; D gene: TRBD2; V gene: TRBV11-2; CDR3 protein: ASRKISGSGTDTQY
J gene: TRBJ1-2; D gene: TRBD1; V gene: TRBV5-6; CDR3 protein: ASSLGDRYNYGYT
J gene: TRBJ1-4; D gene: -; V gene: TRBV2; CDR3 protein: ASQEGRKLF
J gene: TRBJ1-2; D gene: -; V gene: TRBV7-2; CDR3 protein: ASSLSRDQNYGYT
J gene: TRBJ2-5; D gene: -; V gene: TRBV11-2; CDR3 protein: ASSLAQKETQY
J gene: TRBJ1-1; D gene: TRBD1; V gene: TRBV7-2; CDR3 protein: ASSLGRGRGNTEAF
J gene: TRBJ1-1; D gene: TRBD1; V gene: TRBV6-5; CDR3 protein: ASSYSTGLGEAF
J gene: TRBJ2-1; D gene: TRBD1; V gene: TRBV7-6; CDR3 protein: ASSLTKGTAYNEQF
J gene: TRBJ1-1; D gene: -; V gene: TRBV29-1; CDR3 protein: SVVTENTEAF
J gene: TRBJ2-3; D gene: -; V gene: TRBV23-1; CDR3 protein: ASRIRFEY
J gene: TRBJ1-2; D gene: -; V gene: TRBV28; CDR3 protein: ASSLASGLGANGYT
J gene: TRBJ2-7; D gene: TRBD2; V gene: TRBV18; CDR3 protein: ASSPGRLASYEQY
J gene: TRBJ1-1; D gene: -; V gene: TRBV19; CDR3 protein: ASISANRPWEAF
J gene: TRBJ2-1; D gene: TRBD2; V gene: TRBV18; CDR3 protein: ASSPLAFHVGNEQF
J gene: TRBJ1-1; D gene: -; V gene: TRBV5-1; CDR3 protein: ASSSTGYTEAF
J gene: TRBJ2-7; D gene: -; V gene: TRBV27; CDR3 protein: LTSPGHLSYEQY
J gene: TRBJ2-1; D gene: -; V gene: TRBV6-4; CDR3 protein: ASSPHVEGGGGEQF
J gene: TRBJ1-2; D gene: TRBD1; V gene: TRBV29-1; CDR3 protein: SVGQEIYGYT
J gene: TRBJ2-5; D gene: TRBD1; V gene: TRBV5-4; CDR3 protein: ASSSKDRGETQY
J gene: TRBJ1-2; D gene: -; V gene: TRBV11-2; CDR3 protein: ASSLIGEDYGYT
J gene: TRBJ1-3; D gene: -; V gene: TRBV5-6; CDR3 protein: ASTLGQIGNTIY
J gene: TRBJ1-2; D gene: -; V gene: TRBV19; CDR3 protein: ATGTGRGGGYT
J gene: TRBJ1-1; D gene: TRBD1; V gene: TRBV9; CDR3 protein: ASSPSGTGGPEAF
J gene: TRBJ2-1; D gene: TRBD2; V gene: TRBV11-2; CDR3 protein: ASSLELGTSGSKSYNEQF
J gene: TRBJ2-2; D gene: TRBD2; V gene: TRBV3-1/TRBV3-2; CDR3 protein: ASSHWDLAGANTGELF
J gene: TRBJ1-1; D gene: TRBD1; V gene: TRBV5-1; CDR3 protein: ASSSGQPNTEAF
J gene: TRBJ2-2; D gene: -; V gene: TRBV28; CDR3 protein: ASRIVRRTGELF
J gene: TRBJ1-2; D gene: TRBD1; V gene: TRBV27; CDR3 protein: ASSLAGTGRKGYT
J gene: TRBJ1-1; D gene: -; V gene: TRBV3-1/TRBV3-2; CDR3 protein: ASSQDNRAKGAF
J gene: TRBJ2-2; D gene: TRBD2; V gene: TRBV19; CDR3 protein: ASSMPKLSGDFGDTGELF
J gene: TRBJ1-1; D gene: -; V gene: TRBV3-1/TRBV3-2; CDR3 protein: ASSPSTETGEAF
J gene: TRBJ2-3; D gene: TRBD2; V gene: TRBV6-2/TRBV6-3; CDR3 protein: ASSFDILAAGGKDTQY
J gene: TRBJ2-1; D gene: -; V gene: TRBV6-6; CDR3 protein: ASSYSSRAPEQF
J gene: TRBJ2-3; D gene: -; V gene: TRBV7-9; CDR3 protein: ASSLTRAGTDTQY
J gene: TRBJ1-2; D gene: -; V gene: TRBV30; CDR3 protein: AWSDVGRQGYT
J gene: TRBJ1-4; D gene: -; V gene: TRBV18; CDR3 protein: ASSPRGEKLF
J gene: TRBJ2-2; D gene: TRBD2; V gene: TRBV2; CDR3 protein: ASSEALRGRAGELF
J gene: TRBJ2-1; D gene: TRBD2; V gene: TRBV7-2; CDR3 protein: ASSLVLRGTYNEQF
J gene: TRBJ2-1; D gene: TRBD2; V gene: TRBV3-1/TRBV3-2; CDR3 protein: ASSHYTGLAGGASYNEQF